This T cell receptor (beta chain) comes out of a study of molecular identifiers for immune sequencing clone quantification. V gave up 0 bases and J gave up 4 bases, with 7 bases separating them. This CDR3 has 14 residues. Looked up from germline, CDR1 is PRHDT and CDR2 is FYEKMQ (reference sequence). A CD8+CD4-CCR7+CD45RA+ phenotype served as the sorting definition for naive CD8 T cells. Listed TCR primers and previously described methods were used for bulk TCR libraries. TCRdb reprocessed the PCR reads with MiXCR, giving one entry per CDR3 protein. The sample carries about 330,000 distinct CDR3 sequences, 24% recorded once. This clonotype was detected ten times or more.

The rearrangement joins TRBV13 to TRBJ2-4; maybe TRBD2 (5 bases). This clonotype was sampled from a human donor in good health. Some libraries in this study had Jurkat cell RNA spiked in. Material: naive CD8+ T cells from blood, with Jurkat cell RNA spiked in. The subset here: FACS-sorted CD8+CD4-CCR7+CD45RA+ naive T cells. The CDR3 coding sequence is TGTGCCAGCAGCTTAGGTCGGGATAAAAACATTCAGTACTTC. Its translation is CASSLGRDKNIQYF.